This TCR beta chain was sequenced in a study of blood T cells in healthy people across ages. In germline, CDR1 is SQVTM, CDR2 ANQGSEA. The CDR3 is 12 residues long. V was shortened by 7 bases and J by 0 bases, with 10 bases between the two germline ends. This clonotype was observed many times. A J-beta primer mix and a sample-barcoded 5' primer were used in a second PCR of about 7 to 12 cycles. TCRdb re-called the 5' RACE reads through MiXCR, storing one row per CDR3 protein. The sample includes approximately 810,000 distinct CDR3 sequences, around 36% seen only once; the top ten take around 13%. The source of this sequence is a man between 18 and 29 years old in good health. What was sequenced was blood. The chain carries TRBV29-1 and TRBJ2-7; maybe TRBD1 (7 bases). In nucleotides, the CDR3 is TGCAGCGGGGGGGACAGCTCCTACGAGCAGTACTTC. This sequence encodes CSGGDSSYEQYF.